Listed below are T cell receptor beta chains from one sample, sequenced in a study of cytotoxic CD8 clonotypes in ibrutinib-treated CLL. Using immunoSEQ multiplex PCR, the repertoire was profiled, and TCRdb retains in-frame clones only, with some absent. The data show about 130,000 clones, with around three quarters seen just once and about 13% held by the top ten. The source was PBMCs, collected after 12 months of ibrutinib treatment. These receptors all stem from a human donor with chronic lymphocytic leukemia. Each CDR3 is given with its conserved first and last residue. D genes are given only for firm matches. Some rows mark clone size as missing; the rest say once, few, many or name a class of expanded clone.

clone_size j_call v_call d_call cdr3_nt cdr3_aa
once TRBJ2-5 TRBV10-3 TRBD2 TGTGCCATCAGTCCCGGGACTAGCGGGAGGCCACAAGAGACCCAGTACTTC CAISPGTSGRPQETQYF
NA TRBJ1-2 TRBV30 NA TGTGCCTGGATCCCATCGGGCTACTATGGCTACACCTTC CAWIPSGYYGYTF
NA TRBJ2-5 TRBV7-8 TRBD1 TGTGCCAGCAACGGACAGGGATACGAGACCCAGTACTTC CASNGQGYETQYF
once TRBJ2-7 TRBV30 NA TGTGCCTGTAGTCGCGGAAGCTCCTACGAGCAGTACTTC CACSRGSSYEQYF
NA TRBJ2-1 TRBV5-4 NA TGCGCCAGCAGCCCGGTAGCAGAAAGCTCCTACAATGAGCAGTTCTTC CASSPVAESSYNEQFF
NA TRBJ2-1 TRBV6-6 TRBD2 TGTGCCAGCAGTGCCCCGACACGACTAGCGGAAAATGAGCAGTTCTTC CASSAPTRLAENEQFF
NA TRBJ1-1 TRBV4-1 NA TGCGCCAGCAGCCAAGCCACGACAGGATCCATGAACACTGAAGCTTTCTTT CASSQATTGSMNTEAFF
NA TRBJ1-1 TRBV19 NA TGTGCCAGTAGTATTGGCGGGATACTGGGGAACACTGAAGCTTTCTTT CASSIGGILGNTEAFF
NA TRBJ2-1 TRBV5-4 TRBD2 TGTGCCAGCAGCACAACTAGCGCGAGCTCCTACAATGAGCAGTTCTTC CASSTTSASSYNEQFF
few TRBJ1-1 TRBV5-6 NA TGTGCCAGCAGCTATGGATACGACACTGAAGCTTTCTTT CASSYGYDTEAFF
NA TRBJ2-7 TRBV5-8 NA TGTGCCAGCAGCTTGGTACCTTGGAGGGTTGGGGAGCAGTACTTC CASSLVPWRVGEQYF
few TRBJ2-3 TRBV4-2 TRBD1 TGTGCCAGCAGCCAACGCCTTTCGGGACAGGGCACAGATACGCAGTATTTT CASSQRLSGQGTDTQYF
NA TRBJ2-2 TRBV7-2 TRBD1 TGTGCCAGCAGCAGACAGGGTCCCGGGGAGCTGTTTTTT CASSRQGPGELFF
NA TRBJ2-7 TRBV19 NA TGTGCCAGTACTAAGGGAGCCACCTACGAGCAGTACTTC CASTKGATYEQYF
NA TRBJ1-3 TRBV2 TRBD1 TGTGCCAGCAGGTTACAGGGGTACTCTGGAAACACCATATATTTT CASRLQGYSGNTIYF
few TRBJ1-1 TRBV14 NA TGTGCCAGCAGCCAAGTTCAGGTCACTGAAGCTTTCTTT CASSQVQVTEAFF
NA TRBJ2-5 TRBV5-1 TRBD2 TGCGCCAGCAGCTCTAGCGGGACGTTGGGAGAGACCCAGTACTTC CASSSSGTLGETQYF
NA TRBJ1-3 TRBV7-9 NA TGTGCCAGCAGCTTAGCGGGGCAGATGAACTCTGGAAACACCATATATTTT CASSLAGQMNSGNTIYF
NA TRBJ2-7 TRBV9 NA TGTGCCAGCAGCGTAGCGGGGCATTCCTACGAGCAGTACTTC CASSVAGHSYEQYF
NA TRBJ2-1 TRBV6-4 NA TGTGCCAGCAGTGACTCTCCTACAGCCCTCAATGAGCAGTTCTTC CASSDSPTALNEQFF
NA TRBJ1-1 TRBV20-1 NA TGCAGTGCTCAGGTGAACACTGAAGCTTTCTTT CSAQVNTEAFF
NA TRBJ2-7 TRBV5-3 NA TGTGCCAGCAGTTATGGAACCCGGTACGAGCAGTACTTC CASSYGTRYEQYF
NA TRBJ2-3 TRBV5-1 NA TGCGCCAGCAGCTTGGAGGGGAGGAGGGCAGATACGCAGTATTTT CASSLEGRRADTQYF
NA TRBJ2-3 TRBV7-7 TRBD2 TGTGCTAGCAGCTTATCACTAGCGGATGGCACAGATACGCAGTATTTT CASSLSLADGTDTQYF
NA TRBJ1-4 TRBV7-2 NA TGTGCCAGCAGCTTATTAGGGTTGGGAGAAAAACTGTTTTTT CASSLLGLGEKLFF
NA TRBJ2-7 TRBV20-1 NA TGCAGTGCTAACTACCAATACGAGCAGTACTTC CSANYQYEQYF
NA TRBJ2-3 TRBV11-3 NA TGTGCCAGCAGCTTAGGAGCCTCTAGTTCATATACGCAGTATTTT CASSLGASSSYTQYF
NA TRBJ2-3 TRBV28 TRBD1 TGTGCCAGCAGTTTTTGGGGACAGGCGGCCACAGATACGCAGTATTTT CASSFWGQAATDTQYF
NA TRBJ2-2 TRBV30 NA TGTGCCTGGGGGGTAGGGAATATCGGGGAGCTGTTTTTT CAWGVGNIGELFF
NA TRBJ1-1 TRBV4-1 TRBD1 TGCGCCAGCAGCCGCAGCAGGGGGACGGGAGCTTTCTTT CASSRSRGTGAFF
NA TRBJ2-5 TRBV7-2 TRBD2 TGTGCCAGCAGCTTACTAGCGGGAGGGTTTCAAGAGACCCAGTACTTC CASSLLAGGFQETQYF
NA TRBJ2-4 TRBV7-2 TRBD1 TGTGCCAGCAGCTTAGCAGTGACAGGGGTTGTAGCCAAAAACATTCAGTACTTC CASSLAVTGVVAKNIQYF
few TRBJ1-1 TRBV11-2 NA TGTGCCAGCAGCTTAGTATTGGCAGGGAGCGATGTCGTCACTGAAGCTTTCTTT CASSLVLAGSDVVTEAFF
few TRBJ1-1 TRBV27 TRBD1 TGTGCCAGCAGTTGGGACAGTTTCACTGAAGCTTTCTTT CASSWDSFTEAFF
NA TRBJ2-7 TRBV13 NA TGTGCCAGCAGACCCAGTTACACCAATACCTACGAGCAGTACTTC CASRPSYTNTYEQYF
few TRBJ2-7 TRBV6-5 NA TGTGCCAGCAGTTACTCCGGGTCCTTAGCCTACGAGCAGTACTTC CASSYSGSLAYEQYF
NA TRBJ2-5 TRBV27 TRBD1 TGTGCCAGCAGTTTAAGGTCACAGGGGTGGTTAGAGACCCAGTACTTC CASSLRSQGWLETQYF
once TRBJ1-2 TRBV5-6 NA TGTGCCAGCAGCTTGTATAACAGCTATAACTATGGCTACACCTTC CASSLYNSYNYGYTF
few TRBJ1-1 TRBV6-1 NA TGTGCCAGCAGTGTACAAATCCAGAACACTGAAGCTTTCTTT CASSVQIQNTEAFF
NA TRBJ1-5 TRBV28 NA TGTGCCAGCAGTTTCTACAATCAGCCCCAGCATTTT CASSFYNQPQHF
NA TRBJ1-1 TRBV9 NA TGTGCCAGCAGCGCAGGGGACGAGAACACTGAAGCTTTCTTT CASSAGDENTEAFF
NA TRBJ2-7 TRBV2 TRBD2 TGTGCCAGCAGTGTACCGGGACTAGCGGGAGGCGGCGAGCAGTACTTC CASSVPGLAGGGEQYF
NA TRBJ1-2 TRBV7-2 NA TGTGCCAGCAGCCCAATTGCGGACGGTAACTATGGCTACACCTTC CASSPIADGNYGYTF
NA TRBJ1-3 TRBV7-9 TRBD1 TGTGCCAGCAACGCCCTTGATCCCGGGACAGGGGCCTCTGGAAACACCATATATTTT CASNALDPGTGASGNTIYF
NA TRBJ2-7 TRBV2 NA TGTGCCAGCAGCGACTACGAGCAGTACTTC CASSDYEQYF
NA TRBJ2-2 TRBV18 NA TGTGCCAGCTCCCACCCTCCTATTGGACACATGAACACCGGGGAGCTGTTTTTT CASSHPPIGHMNTGELFF
NA TRBJ2-2 TRBV11-3 TRBD1 TGTGCCAGCAGCCCCCGGACAGGGGTCGCGGGGGAGCTGTTTTTT CASSPRTGVAGELFF
NA TRBJ2-1 TRBV21-1 NA TGTGCCAGCAGCGCCTTAAGTAGGGTAGCGCCTTACTCCTACAATGAGCAGTTCTTC CASSALSRVAPYSYNEQFF
NA TRBJ2-3 TRBV6-1 NA TGTGCCAGCAGTGAATTTTTTGGATTGGCAGGGCGATCCACAGATACGCAGTATTTT CASSEFFGLAGRSTDTQYF
NA TRBJ2-1 TRBV29-1 TRBD2 TGCAGCGTTGTGACTAGCGGGAACAATGAGCAGTTCTTC CSVVTSGNNEQFF
NA TRBJ2-1 TRBV30 NA TGTGCCAGTAGCAGCAGCTCCTACAATGAGCAGTTCTTC CASSSSSYNEQFF
few TRBJ1-2 TRBV30 NA TGTGCCTGGAGTGTAAATTCGTATGGCTACACCTTC CAWSVNSYGYTF
NA TRBJ2-7 TRBV4-1 TRBD2 TGCGCCAGCAGCACTATTACCGGGACTAAGACATACGAGCAGTACTTC CASSTITGTKTYEQYF
few TRBJ2-7 TRBV5-1 NA TGCGCCAGCAGCTTGGCGGGTGCTACCTACGAGCAGTACTTC CASSLAGATYEQYF